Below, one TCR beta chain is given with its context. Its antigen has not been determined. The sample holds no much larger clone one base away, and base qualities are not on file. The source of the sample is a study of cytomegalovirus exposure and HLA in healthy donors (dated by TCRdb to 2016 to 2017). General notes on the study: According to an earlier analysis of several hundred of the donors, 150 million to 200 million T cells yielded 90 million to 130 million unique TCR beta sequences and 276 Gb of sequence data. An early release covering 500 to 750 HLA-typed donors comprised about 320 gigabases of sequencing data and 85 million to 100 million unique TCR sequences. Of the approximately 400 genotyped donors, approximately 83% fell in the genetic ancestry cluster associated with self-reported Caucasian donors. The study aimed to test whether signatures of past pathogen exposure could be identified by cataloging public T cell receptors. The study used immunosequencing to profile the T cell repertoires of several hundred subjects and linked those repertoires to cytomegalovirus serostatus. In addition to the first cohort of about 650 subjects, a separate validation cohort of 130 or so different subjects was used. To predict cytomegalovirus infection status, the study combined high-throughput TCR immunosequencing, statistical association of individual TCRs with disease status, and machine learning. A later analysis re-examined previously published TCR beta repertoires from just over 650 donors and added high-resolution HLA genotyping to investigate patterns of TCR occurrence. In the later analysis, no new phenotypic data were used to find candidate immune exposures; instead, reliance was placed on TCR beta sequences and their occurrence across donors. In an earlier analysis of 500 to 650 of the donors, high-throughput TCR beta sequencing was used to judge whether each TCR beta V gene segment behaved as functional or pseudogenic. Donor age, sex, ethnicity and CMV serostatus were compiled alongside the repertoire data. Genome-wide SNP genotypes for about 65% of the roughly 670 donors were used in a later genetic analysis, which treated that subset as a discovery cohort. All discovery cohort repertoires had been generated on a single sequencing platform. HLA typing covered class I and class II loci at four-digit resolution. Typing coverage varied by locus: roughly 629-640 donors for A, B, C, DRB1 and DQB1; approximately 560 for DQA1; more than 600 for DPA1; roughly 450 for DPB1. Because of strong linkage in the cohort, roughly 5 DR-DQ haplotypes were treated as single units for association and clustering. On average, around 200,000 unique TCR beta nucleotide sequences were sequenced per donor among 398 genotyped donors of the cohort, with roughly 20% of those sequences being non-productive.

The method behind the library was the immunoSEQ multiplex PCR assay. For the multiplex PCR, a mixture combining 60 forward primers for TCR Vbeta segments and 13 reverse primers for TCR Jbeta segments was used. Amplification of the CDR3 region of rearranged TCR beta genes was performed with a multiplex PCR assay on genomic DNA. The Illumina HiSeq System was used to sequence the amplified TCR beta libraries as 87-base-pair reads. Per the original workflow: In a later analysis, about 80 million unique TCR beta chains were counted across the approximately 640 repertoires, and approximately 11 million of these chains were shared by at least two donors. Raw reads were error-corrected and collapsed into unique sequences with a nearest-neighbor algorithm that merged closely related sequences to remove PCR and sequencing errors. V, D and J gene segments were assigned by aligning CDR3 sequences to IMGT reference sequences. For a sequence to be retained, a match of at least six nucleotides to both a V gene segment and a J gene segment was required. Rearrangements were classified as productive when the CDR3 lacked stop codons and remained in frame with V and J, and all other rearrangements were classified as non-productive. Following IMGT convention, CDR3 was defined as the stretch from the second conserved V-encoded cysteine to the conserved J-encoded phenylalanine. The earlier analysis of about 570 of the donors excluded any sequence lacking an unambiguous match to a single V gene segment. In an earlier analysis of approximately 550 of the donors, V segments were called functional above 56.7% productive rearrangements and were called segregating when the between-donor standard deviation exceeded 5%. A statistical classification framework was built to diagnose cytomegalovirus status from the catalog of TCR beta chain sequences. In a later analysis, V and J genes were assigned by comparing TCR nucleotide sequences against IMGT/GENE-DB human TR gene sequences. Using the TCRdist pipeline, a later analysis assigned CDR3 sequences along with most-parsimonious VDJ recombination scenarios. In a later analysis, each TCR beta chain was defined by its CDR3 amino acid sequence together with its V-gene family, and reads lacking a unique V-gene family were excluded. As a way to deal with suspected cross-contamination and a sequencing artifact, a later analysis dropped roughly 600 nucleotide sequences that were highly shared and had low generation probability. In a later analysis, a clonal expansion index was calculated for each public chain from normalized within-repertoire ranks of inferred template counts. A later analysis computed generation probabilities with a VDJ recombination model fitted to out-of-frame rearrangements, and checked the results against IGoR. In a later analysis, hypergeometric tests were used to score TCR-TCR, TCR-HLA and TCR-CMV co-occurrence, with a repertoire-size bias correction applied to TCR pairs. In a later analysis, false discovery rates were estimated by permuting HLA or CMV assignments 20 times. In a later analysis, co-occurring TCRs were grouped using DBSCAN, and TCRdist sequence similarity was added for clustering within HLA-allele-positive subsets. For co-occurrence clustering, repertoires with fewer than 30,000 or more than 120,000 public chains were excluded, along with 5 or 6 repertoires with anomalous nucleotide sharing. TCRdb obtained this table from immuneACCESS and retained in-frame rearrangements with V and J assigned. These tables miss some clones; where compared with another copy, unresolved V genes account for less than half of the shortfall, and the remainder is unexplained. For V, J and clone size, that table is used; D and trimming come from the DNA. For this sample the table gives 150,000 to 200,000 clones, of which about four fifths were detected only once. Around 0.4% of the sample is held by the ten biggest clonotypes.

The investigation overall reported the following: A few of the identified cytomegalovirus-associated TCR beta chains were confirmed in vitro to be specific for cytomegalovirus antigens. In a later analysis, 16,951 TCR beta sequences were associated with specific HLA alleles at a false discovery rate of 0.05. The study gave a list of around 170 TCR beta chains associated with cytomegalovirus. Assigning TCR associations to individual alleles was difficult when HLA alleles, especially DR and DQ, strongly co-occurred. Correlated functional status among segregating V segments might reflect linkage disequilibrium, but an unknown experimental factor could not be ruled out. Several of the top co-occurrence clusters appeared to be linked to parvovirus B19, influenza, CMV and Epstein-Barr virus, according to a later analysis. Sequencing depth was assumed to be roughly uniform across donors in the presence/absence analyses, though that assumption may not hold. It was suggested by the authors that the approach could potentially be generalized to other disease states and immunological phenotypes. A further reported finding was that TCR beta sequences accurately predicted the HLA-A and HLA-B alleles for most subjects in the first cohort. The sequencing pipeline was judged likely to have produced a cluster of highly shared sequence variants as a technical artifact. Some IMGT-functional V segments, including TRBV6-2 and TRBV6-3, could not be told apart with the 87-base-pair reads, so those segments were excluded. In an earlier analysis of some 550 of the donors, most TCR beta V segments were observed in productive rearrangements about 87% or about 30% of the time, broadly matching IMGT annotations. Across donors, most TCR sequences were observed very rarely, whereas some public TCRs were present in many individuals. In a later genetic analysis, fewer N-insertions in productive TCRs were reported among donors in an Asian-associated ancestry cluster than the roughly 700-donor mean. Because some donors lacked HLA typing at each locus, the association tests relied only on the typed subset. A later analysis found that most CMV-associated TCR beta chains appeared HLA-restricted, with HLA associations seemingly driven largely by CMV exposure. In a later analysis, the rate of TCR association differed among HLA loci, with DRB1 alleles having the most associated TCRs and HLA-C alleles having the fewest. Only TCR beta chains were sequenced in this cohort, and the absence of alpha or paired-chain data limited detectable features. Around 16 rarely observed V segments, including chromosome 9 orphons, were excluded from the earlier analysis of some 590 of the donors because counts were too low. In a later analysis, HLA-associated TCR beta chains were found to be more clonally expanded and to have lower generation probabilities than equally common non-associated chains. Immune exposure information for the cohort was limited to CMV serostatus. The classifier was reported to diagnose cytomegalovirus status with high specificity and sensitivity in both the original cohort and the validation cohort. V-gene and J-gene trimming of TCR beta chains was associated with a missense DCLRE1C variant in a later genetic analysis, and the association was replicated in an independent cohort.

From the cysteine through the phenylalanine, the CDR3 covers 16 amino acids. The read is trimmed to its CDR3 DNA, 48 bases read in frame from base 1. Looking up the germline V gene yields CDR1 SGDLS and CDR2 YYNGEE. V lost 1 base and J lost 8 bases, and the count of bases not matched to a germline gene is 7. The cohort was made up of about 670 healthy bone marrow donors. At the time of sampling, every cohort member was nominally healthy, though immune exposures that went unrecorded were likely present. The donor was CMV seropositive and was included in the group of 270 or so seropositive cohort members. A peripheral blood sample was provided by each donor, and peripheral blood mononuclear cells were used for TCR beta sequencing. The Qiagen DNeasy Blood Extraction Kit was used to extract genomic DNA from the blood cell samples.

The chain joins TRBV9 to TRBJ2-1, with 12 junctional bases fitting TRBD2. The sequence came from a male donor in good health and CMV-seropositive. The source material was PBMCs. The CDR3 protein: CASSVSSGRAGDEQFF. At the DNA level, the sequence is TGTGCCAGCAGCGTATCTAGCGGGAGGGCCGGGGATGAGCAGTTCTTC.